One T cell receptor beta chain is described in this entry. Some clones are missing from TCRdb's copy, which holds only in-frame ones; the method was immunoSEQ multiplex PCR. The sample includes some 19,000 clones, around 84% of them seen just once. The data were obtained in a study of control samples from healthy donors and cancer patients. V lost 1 base and J 9 bases, leaving 10 bases between the germline ends. In germline, CDR1 is MGHRA, CDR2 YSYEKL. The CDR3 runs 13 residues. Sequencing input: PBMCs. This chain uses TRBV4-1 with TRBJ2-1; no clear D. This receptor was obtained from a man aged 60 to 69 with colorectal cancer. The CDR3 spells CASSQVGWGEQFF. CDR3 DNA sequence: TGCGCCAGCAGCCAAGTAGGATGGGGTGAGCAGTTCTTC.